The rows below give T cell receptor beta chains drawn from one sample of a study of CD8 T cells in Susac syndrome. TCRdb itself ran the immunoSEQ multiplex PCR reads through MiXCR, one entry per CDR3 protein. This table has approximately 70,000 distinct CDR3 sequences, just under 95% appearing once. Sequenced: CD8+ T cells from PBMCs. The receptors shown here come from a human donor in good health. Each CDR3 is given with its conserved first and last residue. Each record gives: D gene, V gene, J gene, clone size, CDR3 protein, CDR3 DNA. A D gene is named only where the DNA matches it firmly. Size is stated for part of the rows, as once, few or many counts, or as a class when the clone is expanded.

D gene: .
V gene: TRBV7-9
J gene: TRBJ2-3
clone size: .
CDR3 protein: CASSLVALTGLPGQPTQYF
CDR3 DNA: TGTGCCAGCAGCTTAGTAGCCCTAACAGGGTTACCCGGGCAGCCTACGCAGTATTTT

D gene: TRBD1
V gene: TRBV2
J gene: TRBJ1-4
clone size: .
CDR3 protein: CASKSVPGQGDEKLFF
CDR3 DNA: TGTGCCAGCAAGTCCGTCCCGGGACAGGGGGATGAAAAACTGTTTTTT

D gene: .
V gene: TRBV30
J gene: TRBJ2-7
clone size: .
CDR3 protein: CAWSVNRVSAYEQYF
CDR3 DNA: TGTGCCTGGAGTGTCAACAGGGTTTCGGCCTACGAGCAGTACTTC

D gene: TRBD2
V gene: TRBV9
J gene: TRBJ2-2
clone size: .
CDR3 protein: CASSLSSGGNTGELFF
CDR3 DNA: TGTGCCAGCAGCCTATCTAGCGGGGGGAACACCGGGGAGCTGTTTTTT

D gene: .
V gene: TRBV5-1
J gene: TRBJ2-5
clone size: .
CDR3 protein: CASSSWEAETQYF
CDR3 DNA: TGCGCCAGCAGCTCCTGGGAGGCAGAGACCCAGTACTTC

D gene: .
V gene: TRBV28
J gene: TRBJ2-7
clone size: .
CDR3 protein: CASSSRHRPSYEQYF
CDR3 DNA: TGTGCCAGCAGTAGCCGACACCGGCCTTCCTACGAGCAGTACTTC

D gene: TRBD2
V gene: TRBV4-1
J gene: TRBJ2-1
clone size: .
CDR3 protein: CASSQVPSGWYNEQFF
CDR3 DNA: TGCGCCAGCAGCCAAGTGCCTAGCGGGTGGTACAATGAGCAGTTCTTC

D gene: .
V gene: TRBV7-9
J gene: TRBJ2-4
clone size: .
CDR3 protein: CASSLSRVPSLAKNIQYF
CDR3 DNA: TGTGCCAGCAGCTTATCTCGGGTTCCGAGCCTAGCCAAAAACATTCAGTACTTC

D gene: TRBD1
V gene: TRBV7-8
J gene: TRBJ2-7
clone size: .
CDR3 protein: CASSLGIRDRGWYEQYF
CDR3 DNA: TGTGCCAGCAGCCTGGGGATCCGGGACAGGGGGTGGTACGAGCAGTACTTC

D gene: .
V gene: TRBV5-1
J gene: TRBJ2-7
clone size: .
CDR3 protein: CASSLLRSSYEQYF
CDR3 DNA: TGCGCCAGCAGCCTCCTCAGGAGCTCCTACGAGCAGTACTTC

D gene: .
V gene: TRBV6-1
J gene: TRBJ1-1
clone size: once
CDR3 protein: CASRLDMRNTEAFF
CDR3 DNA: TGTGCCAGCAGATTGGACATGAGGAACACTGAAGCTTTCTTT

D gene: TRBD1
V gene: TRBV5-1
J gene: TRBJ1-1
clone size: .
CDR3 protein: CASSLGQGITEAFF
CDR3 DNA: TGCGCCAGCAGCTTGGGACAGGGAATCACTGAAGCTTTCTTT

D gene: TRBD1
V gene: TRBV20-1
J gene: TRBJ2-5
clone size: .
CDR3 protein: CSARDQSGGVPETQYF
CDR3 DNA: TGCAGTGCTAGAGATCAATCAGGGGGCGTCCCAGAGACCCAGTACTTC

D gene: TRBD1
V gene: TRBV15
J gene: TRBJ2-7
clone size: once
CDR3 protein: CATSGQGYEQYF
CDR3 DNA: TGTGCCACCAGCGGACAGGGCTACGAGCAGTACTTC

D gene: .
V gene: TRBV28
J gene: TRBJ1-1
clone size: few
CDR3 protein: CASSQDLNTEAFF
CDR3 DNA: TGTGCCAGCAGTCAAGACCTGAACACTGAAGCTTTCTTT

D gene: TRBD1
V gene: TRBV5-6
J gene: TRBJ2-7
clone size: .
CDR3 protein: CASSFRDRGLYEQYF
CDR3 DNA: TGTGCCAGCAGCTTCCGGGACAGGGGCCTCTACGAGCAGTACTTC